The 18 T cell receptor beta chains given below trace back to one sample, sequenced in a study of CD8 T cells in ankylosing spondylitis. TCRdb re-derived calls from the 5' RACE reads in MiXCR, one entry per CDR3 protein. The table records about 250,000 distinct CDR3 sequences, roughly a third of them present only once. The sequenced sample was blood, either unsorted or a sorted T cell fraction (not recorded which). The receptors originated from a male donor with ankylosing spondylitis or in good health (not recorded which).

This clonotype occurred a few times. The gene calls are TRBV12-3 or TRBV12-4 and TRBJ2-3; 7 bases are shared with TRBD2. The CDR3 loop spans 15 amino acids. After removal of 6 bases from V and 0 bases from J, the junction contained 6 bases not matched to a gene. CDR3 in DNA: TGTGCCAGCAGCCCGCAGCGGGGTAGCACAGATACGCAGTATTTT. This sequence encodes CASSPQRGSTDTQYF.

V and J are TRBV29-1 and TRBJ2-5; either TRBD1 or TRBD2 may fit D (5 bases each). V lost 6 bases and J 8 bases, leaving 13 bases between the germline ends. The CDR3 is made up of 11 amino acids. Per the germline V gene, CDR1 is SQVTM and CDR2 is ANQGSEA. The CDR3 reads CSVTPRDTQYF. DNA for the CDR3: TGCAGCGTGACCCCGAGGGACACCCAGTACTTC.

This chain uses TRBV11-2 with TRBJ2-4; 7 bases are a match to TRBD2. The CDR3 runs to 15 residues. The germline V gene encodes CDR1 SGHAT and CDR2 FQNNGV. With V trimmed by 5 bases and J by 4 bases, 8 bases remained unmatched. CDR3 bases: TGTGCCAGCAGCCCCCTACGGGGGGAGAAAAACATTCAGTACTTC. Translated, it gives CASSPLRGEKNIQYF.

The chain employs TRBV6-5 and TRBJ2-3; 8 bases map to TRBD2. This CDR3 has 15 residues. Per germline, CDR1 MNHEY and CDR2 SVGAGI. V shed 4 bases, J shed 2 bases, and the junction held 5 bases outside the gene matches. Here the CDR3 DNA reads TGTGCCAGCAGTTCAAAGCGGGGGTTCACAGATACGCAGTATTTT. Amino acids: CASSSKRGFTDTQYF.

This clonotype was counted a few times. The chain is built from TRBV28 and TRBJ2-1; no definite D call. With 4 bases removed from V and 4 bases from J, the gap between germline ends came to 8 bases. The CDR3 has 13 amino acids. Germline V gene data show CDR1 as MDHEN and CDR2 as SYDVKM. CDR3 in amino acids: CASSSAGYNEQFF. In DNA, the CDR3 is TGTGCCAGCAGTTCCGCAGGTTACAATGAGCAGTTCTTC.

The chain has TRBV5-1 and TRBJ2-7; D possibly matches TRBD1 or TRBD2 (5 bases each). The germline V gene encodes CDR1 SGHRS and CDR2 YFSETQ. This CDR3 is built from 14 residues. V was pared by 4 bases and J by 6 bases, with 17 bases between. The CDR3 reads CASSGFVGDGEQYF. DNA for the CDR3: TGCGCCAGCAGCGGGTTTGTGGGGGACGGCGAGCAGTACTTC.

V and J are TRBV3-1 and TRBJ2-1; D unresolved. The CDR3 totals 14 residues. The V gene's germline CDR1 is LGHDT and CDR2 YNNKEL (reference sequence). Trimming left V 6 bases short and J 2 bases short, with 11 bases between. CDR3 in DNA: TGTGCCAGCAGGGGTTACACAACCTACAATGAGCAGTTCTTC. Translated: CASRGYTTYNEQFF.

This clonotype came up a few times. V gene TRBV20-1 combines with J gene TRBJ2-7; perhaps TRBD1 as D (6 bases). V lost 3 bases, J lost 4 bases, and 16 bases lay in between. Germline assignment: CDR1 DFQATT and CDR2 SNEGSKA (reference sequence). This CDR3 has 14 residues. CDR3 sequence: CSASPLGGSYEQYF. In DNA form, the CDR3 reads TGCAGTGCTAGTCCTCTAGGGGGAAGTTACGAGCAGTACTTC.

The chain employs TRBV3-1 and TRBJ1-5; D remains ambiguous. V lost 0 bases and J lost 3, with 9 bases in between. The germline CDR1 and CDR2 sequences are LGHDT and YNNKEL (reference sequence). The CDR3 runs to 15 residues. This CDR3 is CASSQDIGLNQPQHF. Written as DNA, the CDR3 is TGTGCCAGCAGCCAAGATATAGGGCTCAATCAGCCCCAGCATTTT.

Only a few counts were recorded for this clonotype. CDR3 nucleotides: TGCAGTGCACCCATCGCGACGGGTTACTCCTACGAGCAGTACTTC. Its translation: CSAPIATGYSYEQYF. The V call is TRBV20-1, the J call TRBJ2-7; D not resolved. Trimming cost V 6 bases and J 0 bases, with 18 bases left between them. CDR1 and CDR2 (germline): DFQATT, SNEGSKA (reference sequence). The CDR3 spans 15 residues.

The rearrangement joins TRBV4-1 to TRBJ2-1; 9 nucleotides align to TRBD2. V shed 3 bases and J 4 bases; nucleotides not matched to a gene: 13. The germline gives CDR1 MGHRA, CDR2 YSYEKL. CDR3 length: 18 amino acids. CDR3 amino acids: CASSHGVAGDRVYNEQFF. The CDR3 DNA is TGCGCCAGCAGCCACGGGGTAGCGGGGGATCGCGTTTACAATGAGCAGTTCTTC.

To note about this clonotype: A clone one base away is much larger, so this may be a read error. The J gene is TRBJ2-3, the V gene TRBV12-3 or TRBV12-4; no clear D gene. The CDR3 spans 11 residues. The germline V and J ends were trimmed by 6 bases and 2 bases, with 3 bases remaining between them. CDR3 protein: CASRTTDTQYF. The CDR3 region has the DNA TGTGCCAGCAGGACCACAGATACGCAGTATTTT.

This chain connects TRBV6-4 to TRBJ2-1, with D perhaps TRBD2 (5 bases). This CDR3 spans 15 amino acids. Germline V gives CDR1 MRHNA, CDR2 SNTAGT. The V end was cut by 0 bases, the J end by 8 bases, with 14 bases between. CDR3 coding DNA: TGTGCCAGCAGTGACTCGCTGGGCCTCGGGGATGAGCAGTTCTTC. Protein: CASSDSLGLGDEQFF.

This clonotype has more than one count but fewer than ten. The chain employs TRBV6-1 and TRBJ1-1; the D is unclear. This CDR3 contains 14 residues. The germline V gene has CDR1 MNHNS and CDR2 SASEGT. V lost 6 bases to trimming and J lost 0 bases, with 11 bases between them. CDR3 residues: CASSLMGLNTEAFF. For the CDR3, the DNA is TGTGCCAGCAGCCTTATGGGATTGAACACTGAAGCTTTCTTT.

This clonotype was picked up many times. The gene calls are TRBV12-3 or TRBV12-4 and TRBJ2-3; D gene uncertain. The CDR3 runs 12 residues. V shed 6 bases and J shed 2 bases, with 6 bases lying between them. The CDR3 nucleotides are TGTGCCAGCAGCCTAAACACAGATACGCAGTATTTT. It yields the protein CASSLNTDTQYF.

The rearrangement uses TRBV29-1 and TRBJ2-2; no clear D gene. The ends were cut back, 2 bases at V and 2 bases at J, with 6 bases in the middle. Per the germline V gene, CDR1 is SQVTM and CDR2 is ANQGSEA. This CDR3 is 13 amino acids long. The CDR3 protein is CSVERDNTGELFF. The CDR3 DNA follows: TGCAGCGTTGAAAGGGATAACACCGGGGAGCTGTTTTTT.

This chain links TRBV29-1 with TRBJ2-1; D unresolved. V lost 3 bases and J lost 0, with 9 bases in between. Germline V lookup: CDR1 SQVTM, CDR2 ANQGSEA. This CDR3 spans 14 amino acids. CDR3 protein: CSVEALYSYNEQFF. CDR3 DNA sequence: TGCAGCGTTGAGGCACTCTACTCCTACAATGAGCAGTTCTTC.

The chain carries TRBV27 and TRBJ2-7, with D uncertain. Germline-derived CDR1 and CDR2 are MNHEY and SMNVEV (reference sequence). CDR3 size: 15 residues. V was trimmed by 1 base and J by 2 bases, leaving 12 bases between them. The CDR3 nucleotides read TGTGCCAGCAGTTTATTGGAGAGGCTGCCCTACGAGCAGTACTTC. This gives the protein CASSLLERLPYEQYF.